The TCR beta chain under discussion was sequenced for a study of OX40 agonist ivuxolimab in advanced cancers. Looking at the study overall: Ivuxolimab, an agonist antibody against OX40 (CD134), was given to patients. The diagnoses of dose-escalation patients were hepatocellular carcinoma, melanoma, renal cell or head and neck cancer. Checkpoint inhibitors had been given previously to about 40% of patients. General study findings and limits: CD8+ T cells were the subset that, on average, had more expanded clones than CD4+.

V gave up 5 bases and J gave up 0 bases, with 4 bases separating them. This CDR3 has 13 amino acids. Looked up from germline, CDR1 is PRHDT and CDR2 is FYEKMQ (reference sequence). Assay used: immunoSEQ multiplex PCR; TCRdb lists only in-frame clones, some missing. In the table there are approximately 60,000 clones, roughly nine tenths of which are singletons. This clone was detected only once. What it recognizes is unknown. This sequence joins TRBV13 and TRBJ2-2; D gene ambiguous. This TCR derives from an adult with an advanced solid tumor such as melanoma, head and neck, liver or kidney cancer. The input for sequencing was CD4+ or CD8+ T cells sorted from blood, taken in a trial of the OX40 agonist ivuxolimab. This chain's CDR3 is CASSGANTGELFF. For the CDR3, the DNA is TGTGCCAGCAGCGGAGCGAACACCGGGGAGCTGTTTTTT.